A selection of T cell receptor beta chains follows, all from one sample in a study of blood T cell repertoires in COVID-19. Repertoires were generated with immunoSEQ multiplex PCR, while TCRdb's copy carries only in-frame clones and drops some. The data hold approximately 70,000 clones, with approximately 88% observed a single time. The sequencing sample was made of peripheral blood. These receptors were collected from a woman aged 60-70 years with acute or convalescent COVID-19. CDR3s include the opening cysteine and the closing phenylalanine or tryptophan. The D gene is left open where the match is weak. The size field is filled for only some rows; it gives once, few, many or a size class.

J,D,size,V,DNA,CDR3
TRBJ2-2,TRBD1,.,TRBV9,TGTGCCAGCAGCGTAGTTGGACAGGGGGACCGGGAGCTGTTTTTT,CASSVVGQGDRELFF
TRBJ1-5,TRBD1,.,TRBV15,TGTGCCACCGGGTATATGACAGGGGACAATCAGCCCCAGCATTTT,CATGYMTGDNQPQHF
TRBJ2-1,.,.,TRBV5-1,TGCGCCAGCAGCTTGGATGGGCCCCGCAATGAGCAGTTCTTC,CASSLDGPRNEQFF
TRBJ2-1,.,.,TRBV2,TGTGCCAGCAGTCCCAGGGGTTTCGATGAGCAGTTCTTC,CASSPRGFDEQFF
TRBJ1-2,.,.,TRBV25-1,TGTGCCAGCAGCATACAGGGTAACTATGGCTACACCTTC,CASSIQGNYGYTF
TRBJ1-1,TRBD1,.,TRBV6-5,TGTGCCAGCAGTTCGACAGGGGGCACTGAAGCTTTCTTT,CASSSTGGTEAFF
TRBJ1-2,.,.,TRBV19,TGTGCCTCCACGGCGGGGACGTTTGGCTACACCTTC,CASTAGTFGYTF
TRBJ1-2,.,.,TRBV12-2,TGTGCAAGTCGCATCCTGGGACAGTCCCTATTCTCCTACTATGGCTACACCTTC,CASRILGQSLFSYYGYTF
TRBJ2-1,.,few,TRBV14,TGTGCCAGCAGCCAAGGGGCGGGGGCCTACTACAATGAGCAGTTCTTC,CASSQGAGAYYNEQFF
TRBJ1-2,.,.,TRBV6-5,TGTGCCAGCAGTTACCTAAACGGAGGGGTTGACTATGGCTACACCTTC,CASSYLNGGVDYGYTF
TRBJ2-2,TRBD2,.,TRBV6-2/TRBV6-3,TGTGCCAGCAGTTACAGAGCGGGGCTCGAGACCGGGGAGCTGTTTTTT,CASSYRAGLETGELFF
TRBJ2-5,.,.,TRBV5-4,TGTGCCAGCAGCCTCCGGGGAGCAGAGACCCAGTACTTC,CASSLRGAETQYF
TRBJ2-3,TRBD2,.,TRBV4-1,TGCGCCAGCAGCCAAGATAGGACTAGACTCACAGATACGCAGTATTTT,CASSQDRTRLTDTQYF
TRBJ2-5,.,few,TRBV5-6,TGTGCCAGCAGCGGGATGGCGGGGACGCAAGAGACCCAGTACTTC,CASSGMAGTQETQYF
TRBJ1-5,.,.,TRBV24-1,TGTGCCACCAGTGACTACACAGGGAGCAATCAGCCCCAGCATTTT,CATSDYTGSNQPQHF
TRBJ1-1,TRBD1,.,TRBV9,TGTGCCAGCAGCTCCCCGACAGGGAACCCCACTGAAGCTTTCTTT,CASSSPTGNPTEAFF
TRBJ1-4,.,.,TRBV19,TGTGCCAGTAGACCGATCTGGGGGCAGGAGAATGAAAAACTGTTTTTT,CASRPIWGQENEKLFF
TRBJ1-3,.,.,TRBV19,TGTGCCAGTAGTATACAACAGGACCACTCTGGAAACACCATATATTTT,CASSIQQDHSGNTIYF
TRBJ1-6,.,.,TRBV6-2/TRBV6-3,TGTGCCAGCAGTTACTTTCCGGCGGGTAATTCACCCCTCCACTTT,CASSYFPAGNSPLHF
TRBJ2-2,.,.,TRBV5-1,TGCGCCAGCAGCTTCGGGTTACTCGCTACTAACACCGGGGAGCTGTTTTTT,CASSFGLLATNTGELFF
TRBJ2-2,.,.,TRBV11-2,TGTGCCAGCAGCTTAGGACACTTCGCGAACACCGGGGAGCTGTTTTTT,CASSLGHFANTGELFF
TRBJ1-2,TRBD1,.,TRBV19,TGTGCCACCTGGACAGGGGATTGGCCTTATGGCTACACCTTC,CATWTGDWPYGYTF
TRBJ1-2,TRBD1,.,TRBV10-2,TGCGCCAGCAGTCCGGGACAGTACTATGGCTACACCTTC,CASSPGQYYGYTF
TRBJ1-1,.,.,TRBV18,TGTGCCAGCTCACCATTGCGACCAAACCAAGAGGCAGCTTTCTTT,CASSPLRPNQEAAFF
TRBJ2-5,TRBD2,.,TRBV9,TGTGCCAGCAGCTCCGGGGGGGCCATGGAGACCCAGTACTTC,CASSSGGAMETQYF
TRBJ1-2,.,.,TRBV5-1,TGCGCCAGCAGCCGCGACGGGATATCGAACTATGGCTACACCTTC,CASSRDGISNYGYTF
TRBJ1-4,TRBD1,.,TRBV6-5,TGTGCCAGCAGTAGACAGGGGGCAGGTGAAAAACTGTTTTTT,CASSRQGAGEKLFF
TRBJ1-3,TRBD1,.,TRBV29-1,TGCAGCGTCGAACAGGGGAATGGAAACACCATATATTTT,CSVEQGNGNTIYF
TRBJ1-5,.,.,TRBV6-1,TGTGCCAGCAGTGAAGGATCTGCCAGCCACTTAGCTGCCCAGCATTTT,CASSEGSASHLAAQHF
TRBJ2-4,.,.,TRBV6-2/TRBV6-3,TGTGCCAGCAGTACCCCCGGGACTCCCAAAAACATTCAGTACTTC,CASSTPGTPKNIQYF
TRBJ1-1,.,once,TRBV28,TGTGCCAGCAGGATGGGGGCGCAGATGAACACTGAAGCTTTCTTT,CASRMGAQMNTEAFF
TRBJ1-1,.,.,TRBV27,TGTGCCAGCAGTTTTCGGGAGAACACTGAAGCTTTCTTT,CASSFRENTEAFF
TRBJ1-4,.,.,TRBV12-3/TRBV12-4,TGTGCCAGCAGTTTGGGGGGGGAAAAACTGTTTTTT,CASSLGGEKLFF
TRBJ2-1,TRBD1,.,TRBV6-6,TGTGCCAGCACAAAGACAGGGGTCTACAATGAGCAGTTCTTC,CASTKTGVYNEQFF
TRBJ1-2,.,.,TRBV5-4,TGTGCCAGCAGCTTGGATTCGAACTATGGCTACACCTTC,CASSLDSNYGYTF
TRBJ1-5,.,.,TRBV7-9,TGTGCCAGCAGCTTAGGGGGTTGGACAGGCAATCAGCCCCAGCATTTT,CASSLGGWTGNQPQHF
TRBJ1-2,TRBD1,few,TRBV19,TGTGCCAGTAGTATAGGTGGAACAGGGGCCTATGGCTACACCTTC,CASSIGGTGAYGYTF
TRBJ1-3,.,.,TRBV6-5,TGTGCCAGCAGTTACGGCGACACTGCCTCTGGAAACACCATATATTTT,CASSYGDTASGNTIYF
TRBJ2-3,.,once,TRBV6-2/TRBV6-3,TGTGCCAGCAGTTACCTGCAAAGCGCAGATACGCAGTATTTT,CASSYLQSADTQYF
TRBJ2-2,TRBD1,.,TRBV7-3,TGTGCCAGCAGCTCGACAGGGGGCGCGGGGGAGCTGTTTTTT,CASSSTGGAGELFF
TRBJ1-4,.,.,TRBV20-1,TGCAGTGTCGATGGGAGTGAAAAACTGTTTTTT,CSVDGSEKLFF
TRBJ1-2,TRBD1,.,TRBV2,TGTGCCAGCAGGCGACAGGGTGAGGATGGCTACACCTTC,CASRRQGEDGYTF
TRBJ1-6,.,.,TRBV11-2,TGTGCCAGCAGCCAGCGCCGAGGTTCACCCCTCCACTTT,CASSQRRGSPLHF
TRBJ1-2,.,.,TRBV6-5,TGTGCCAGCTCCCACGACGGGATTAACTATGGCTACACCTTC,CASSHDGINYGYTF
TRBJ1-5,.,.,TRBV7-2,TGTGCCAGCAGCTTAGAAACAGGGCCGAATCAGCCCCAGCATTTT,CASSLETGPNQPQHF